Listed below are T cell receptor beta chains from one sample, sequenced in a study of blood T cell repertoires in COVID-19. Clones were read by immunoSEQ multiplex PCR, and TCRdb kept only the in-frame ones, dropping some. The profile covers 110,000 to 150,000 clones, with around 82% appearing a single time and around 45% taken by the ten largest. What was sequenced was peripheral blood. All receptors come from a human donor in a cohort sampled during active COVID-19. The CDR3 runs from the conserved cysteine through the conserved F or W. D genes are given only for firm matches. Not every row has a clone size; where given, it reads once, few, many or a size class.

-	-	TRBV21-1	TRBJ2-1	TGTGCCAGCAGCTCCCGGACTAGAAGCAATGAGCAGTTCTTC	CASSSRTRSNEQFF
TRBD1	few	TRBV11-1	TRBJ2-5	TGTGCCAGCAGCGTCGACAGGGGGAGAGAGACCCAGTACTTC	CASSVDRGRETQYF
-	-	TRBV2	TRBJ2-2	TGTGCCAGCACCAAAGAGGGACACTCCACCGGGGAGCTGTTTTTT	CASTKEGHSTGELFF
TRBD1	-	TRBV27	TRBJ2-5	TGTGCCAGCAAGGAGACAGGGAAAGAGACCCAGTACTTC	CASKETGKETQYF
TRBD1	-	TRBV7-9	TRBJ2-1	TGTGCCAGCAGCCCGGGACAGGGGGTTCCCAATGAGCAGTTCTTC	CASSPGQGVPNEQFF
TRBD1	-	TRBV5-6	TRBJ1-1	TGTGCCAGCAGCGGGAACAGGGGGAACACTGAAGCTTTCTTT	CASSGNRGNTEAFF
-	-	TRBV11-2	TRBJ2-7	TGTGCCAGCAGCTTAGTTTCCGGTTCCTCCTACGAGCAGTACTTC	CASSLVSGSSYEQYF
TRBD2	-	TRBV7-6	TRBJ2-1	TGTGCCAGCAGCTTGCGAGCGGGAGTTGTTGAGCAGTTCTTC	CASSLRAGVVEQFF
-	few	TRBV5-1	TRBJ1-1	TGCGCCAGCAGCGACGCAGGCAACACTGAAGCTTTCTTT	CASSDAGNTEAFF
TRBD1	-	TRBV9	TRBJ2-5	TGTGCCAGCAGCGGGGGACAGAAAGAGACCCAGTACTTC	CASSGGQKETQYF
-	-	TRBV4-3	TRBJ2-2	TGCGCCAGCAGCCAAGATACAGCGAACACCGGGGAGCTGTTTTTT	CASSQDTANTGELFF
TRBD2	-	TRBV7-9	TRBJ2-1	TGTGCCAGCAGCCGATCGACTAGCGGGACCGACAATGAGCAGTTCTTC	CASSRSTSGTDNEQFF
TRBD1	-	TRBV10-3	TRBJ2-7	TGTGCCACACGGACAGGAACGGGCTACGAGCAGTACTTC	CATRTGTGYEQYF
TRBD2	-	TRBV7-2	TRBJ2-5	TGTGCCAGCAGCCCGGAGGTTGGTAGCGGGAAAGAGACCCAGTACTTC	CASSPEVGSGKETQYF
-	-	TRBV13	TRBJ2-2	TGTGCCAGCAACCTCCAGAACAGAGTGAACACCGGGGAGCTGTTTTTT	CASNLQNRVNTGELFF
TRBD1	-	TRBV4-3	TRBJ1-1	TGCGCCAGCAGCCGCGACAGGGGACGGGACACTGAAGCTTTCTTT	CASSRDRGRDTEAFF
TRBD1	-	TRBV18	TRBJ2-3	TGTGCCAGCTCACCGCGGACAGGGGGCTCAGATACGCAGTATTTT	CASSPRTGGSDTQYF
TRBD1	-	TRBV19	TRBJ1-5	TGTGCCAGTAGCCACAGTCTCCCGGGACAGGGGGCGTCGAGGAATCAGCCCCAGCATTTT	CASSHSLPGQGASRNQPQHF
-	-	TRBV12-3/TRBV12-4	TRBJ1-2	TGTGCCAGCACATCCGGGACTGACGAATCCTACACCTTC	CASTSGTDESYTF
-	-	TRBV2	TRBJ2-7	TGTGCCAGCAGCCCCCAGGGGGGTCCCTACGAGCAGTACTTC	CASSPQGGPYEQYF
-	-	TRBV5-3	TRBJ1-1	TGTGCCAGAAGCTTACAGTTGTTGAACACTGAAGCTTTCTTT	CARSLQLLNTEAFF
-	-	TRBV6-6	TRBJ1-4	TGTGCCAGCAGTTACTCGACCCAGGACTATGAAAAACTGTTTTTT	CASSYSTQDYEKLFF
TRBD2	-	TRBV6-4	TRBJ2-2	TGTGCCAGCAGACTAGCGGGGTACACCGGGGAGCTGTTTTTT	CASRLAGYTGELFF
-	-	TRBV7-8	TRBJ2-5	TGTGCCAGCAGCTTTCAGGGGGGAAAGGGGGAGACCCAGTACTTC	CASSFQGGKGETQYF
TRBD1	-	TRBV7-6	TRBJ1-1	TGTGCCAGCAGCGTATTTTCAGGGGGCCGTACTGAAGCTTTCTTT	CASSVFSGGRTEAFF
-	once	TRBV7-7	TRBJ1-1	TGTGCCAGCAGCTCCCAGGAGAACACTGAAGCTTTCTTT	CASSSQENTEAFF
TRBD1	-	TRBV3-1/TRBV3-2	TRBJ2-2	TGTGCCAGCAACTACAGGGGGCCTGTCACCGGGGAGCTGTTTTTT	CASNYRGPVTGELFF
-	few	TRBV25-1	TRBJ1-6	TGTGCCGTAGCTTCATATTTGGAGAATTCACCCCTCCACTTT	CAVASYLENSPLHF
-	-	TRBV2	TRBJ2-1	TGTGCCAGCAGTCCTCCTGAGGACTATGAGCAGTTCTTC	CASSPPEDYEQFF
TRBD1	few	TRBV11-2	TRBJ1-2	TGTGCCAGCAGCTTAGGACAGGGGAATGGCTACACCTTC	CASSLGQGNGYTF
-	-	TRBV7-2	TRBJ2-3	TGTGCCAGCAGCTCGGGACTCCCAGATACGCAGTATTTT	CASSSGLPDTQYF
TRBD1	-	TRBV7-2	TRBJ1-4	TGTGCCAGCAGCCCTCAGGGGGGTGGTGAAAAACTGTTTTTT	CASSPQGGGEKLFF
TRBD2	-	TRBV7-3	TRBJ2-1	TGTGCCAGCAGCCCCGGACTTCCGGGGGGGGAGCAGTTCTTC	CASSPGLPGGEQFF
-	-	TRBV5-1	TRBJ2-7	TGCGCCAGCAGCATCGATAGCTCCTACGAGCAGTACTTC	CASSIDSSYEQYF
-	-	TRBV7-8	TRBJ2-2	TGTGCCAGCAGCGTACCTCAGGCAGCGAACACCGGGGAGCTGTTTTTT	CASSVPQAANTGELFF
-	-	TRBV7-2	TRBJ1-2	TGTGCCAGCAGCTTAGTAGCGGGGTATAATGGTGGCTACACCTTC	CASSLVAGYNGGYTF
-	few	TRBV2	TRBJ2-7	TGTGCCAGATCACAAAACGGGTACGAGCAGTACTTC	CARSQNGYEQYF
TRBD1	-	TRBV9	TRBJ1-4	TGTGCCAGCAGCGCCGGGACAGGGGCGTTGCGCGAAAAACTGTTTTTT	CASSAGTGALREKLFF
-	few	TRBV29-1	TRBJ2-7	TGCAGCGTTGAGGACACTACCTACGAGCAGTACTTC	CSVEDTTYEQYF
-	-	TRBV28	TRBJ1-5	TGTGCCAGCAGTTTAGTGGGGCGACAGCCCCAGCATTTT	CASSLVGRQPQHF